Listed below are T cell receptor beta chains from one sample, sequenced in a study of T cells after yellow fever vaccination. TCRdb analysed the 5' RACE reads with MiXCR anew, one entry per CDR3 protein. The table has 300,000 to 350,000 distinct CDR3 sequences, 3% to 4.5% seen once. Sequenced material: PBMCs, taken 5 days after the yellow fever booster vaccination. The receptors here all came from a man between 18 and 35 years old who received the YFV17D yellow fever vaccine. The CDR3 runs from the conserved cysteine through the conserved F or W. D genes are given only for firm matches. Some rows have no size entry. The others give once, few or many, or a class for an expanded clone.

clone size: NA; J gene: TRBJ2-5; CDR3 length: 13; D gene: NA; V gene: TRBV10-1; CDR3 protein: CASSPGLYETQYF; CDR3 DNA: TGCGCCAGCAGCCCTGGACTCTACGAGACCCAGTACTTC
clone size: few; J gene: TRBJ2-7; CDR3 length: 13; D gene: TRBD2; V gene: TRBV6-1; CDR3 protein: CASRPSGSYEQYF; CDR3 DNA: TGTGCCAGCAGACCTAGCGGGTCCTACGAGCAGTACTTC
clone size: NA; J gene: TRBJ1-2; CDR3 length: 17; D gene: NA; V gene: TRBV4-3; CDR3 protein: CASSQDNNSRRREGYTF; CDR3 DNA: TGCGCCAGCAGCCAAGATAATAATTCGAGGAGGCGAGAGGGCTACACCTTC
clone size: NA; J gene: TRBJ1-1; CDR3 length: 13; D gene: NA; V gene: TRBV4-3; CDR3 protein: CASSQEEGTEAFF; CDR3 DNA: TGCGCCAGCAGCCAAGAAGAGGGGACTGAAGCTTTCTTT
clone size: few; J gene: TRBJ2-4; CDR3 length: 12; D gene: NA; V gene: TRBV7-8; CDR3 protein: CASSHEENIQYF; CDR3 DNA: TGTGCCAGCAGCCACGAAGAAAACATTCAGTACTTC
clone size: few; J gene: TRBJ2-6; CDR3 length: 18; D gene: NA; V gene: TRBV5-1; CDR3 protein: CASSWMNSMGPGANVLTF; CDR3 DNA: TGCGCCAGCAGCTGGATGAATAGTATGGGCCCTGGGGCCAACGTCCTGACTTTC
clone size: NA; J gene: TRBJ2-5; CDR3 length: 17; D gene: TRBD1; V gene: TRBV7-9; CDR3 protein: CASIQKDRDRVGETQYF; CDR3 DNA: TGTGCCAGCATCCAAAAGGACAGGGACAGGGTTGGGGAGACCCAGTACTTC
clone size: few; J gene: TRBJ2-7; CDR3 length: 15; D gene: NA; V gene: TRBV4-2; CDR3 protein: CASSQEWSATNEQYF; CDR3 DNA: TGTGCCAGCAGCCAAGAGTGGTCGGCTACGAACGAGCAGTACTTC
clone size: many; J gene: TRBJ2-4; CDR3 length: 15; D gene: NA; V gene: TRBV15; CDR3 protein: CATSPLQGGKNIQYF; CDR3 DNA: TGTGCCACCAGCCCCCTCCAGGGGGGGAAAAACATTCAGTACTTC
clone size: few; J gene: TRBJ2-2; CDR3 length: 15; D gene: NA; V gene: TRBV7-3; CDR3 protein: CASSPKMGAGGELFF; CDR3 DNA: TGTGCCAGCAGCCCGAAAATGGGGGCAGGTGGGGAGCTGTTTTTT
clone size: NA; J gene: TRBJ1-5; CDR3 length: 15; D gene: NA; V gene: TRBV5-8; CDR3 protein: CASSLPGISNQPQHF; CDR3 DNA: TGTGCCAGCAGCTTGCCTGGGATTAGCAATCAGCCCCAGCATTTT
clone size: few; J gene: TRBJ2-1; CDR3 length: 14; D gene: TRBD1; V gene: TRBV7-8; CDR3 protein: CASSAGQGYTEQFF; CDR3 DNA: TGTGCCAGCAGCGCTGGACAGGGGTACACTGAGCAGTTCTTC
clone size: many; J gene: TRBJ2-7; CDR3 length: 16; D gene: NA; V gene: TRBV18; CDR3 protein: CASSPGWGQGAYEQYF; CDR3 DNA: TGTGCCAGCTCACCTGGGTGGGGGCAGGGAGCCTACGAGCAGTACTTC
clone size: NA; J gene: TRBJ2-1; CDR3 length: 15; D gene: NA; V gene: TRBV5-6; CDR3 protein: CASSLGGTPGVKQFF; CDR3 DNA: TGTGCCAGCAGCCTGGGGGGGACACCGGGGGTGAAGCAGTTCTTC
clone size: few; J gene: TRBJ2-7; CDR3 length: 13; D gene: NA; V gene: TRBV2; CDR3 protein: CASSWTETYEQYF; CDR3 DNA: TGTGCCAGCAGTTGGACGGAAACCTACGAGCAGTACTTC
clone size: many; J gene: TRBJ2-7; CDR3 length: 15; D gene: TRBD1; V gene: TRBV5-1; CDR3 protein: CASSNQQGVLDEQYF; CDR3 DNA: TGCGCCAGCAGCAACCAACAGGGGGTTCTGGACGAGCAGTACTTC
clone size: few; J gene: TRBJ1-1; CDR3 length: 13; D gene: NA; V gene: TRBV14; CDR3 protein: CASSWYGNTEAFF; CDR3 DNA: TGTGCCAGCAGCTGGTACGGGAACACTGAAGCTTTCTTT
clone size: NA; J gene: TRBJ1-4; CDR3 length: 14; D gene: NA; V gene: TRBV7-2; CDR3 protein: CASSLELRTDELFF; CDR3 DNA: TGTGCCAGCAGCTTAGAATTAAGGACGGATGAACTGTTTTTT
clone size: many; J gene: TRBJ2-4; CDR3 length: 14; D gene: NA; V gene: TRBV19; CDR3 protein: CASSMRVYGNIQYF; CDR3 DNA: TGTGCCAGTAGTATGAGAGTGTATGGGAACATTCAGTACTTC
clone size: many; J gene: TRBJ2-3; CDR3 length: 13; D gene: NA; V gene: TRBV7-2; CDR3 protein: CASSRDLTDTQYF; CDR3 DNA: TGTGCCAGCAGTCGGGACCTCACAGATACGCAGTATTTT
clone size: many; J gene: TRBJ2-3; CDR3 length: 19; D gene: TRBD2; V gene: TRBV20-1; CDR3 protein: CSAQIPRLAGGLNDGTQYF; CDR3 DNA: TGCAGTGCTCAGATTCCCCGACTAGCGGGGGGCCTTAATGATGGTACGCAGTATTTT
clone size: many; J gene: TRBJ2-5; CDR3 length: 16; D gene: TRBD2; V gene: TRBV12-3/TRBV12-4; CDR3 protein: CASSFGLAGVQETQYF; CDR3 DNA: TGTGCCAGCAGTTTCGGGCTAGCGGGGGTTCAAGAGACCCAGTACTTC
clone size: NA; J gene: TRBJ1-5; CDR3 length: 11; D gene: NA; V gene: TRBV6-6; CDR3 protein: CASSHSQPQHF; CDR3 DNA: TGTGCCAGCAGTCACAGTCAGCCCCAGCATTTT
clone size: NA; J gene: TRBJ2-1; CDR3 length: 14; D gene: NA; V gene: TRBV14; CDR3 protein: CASSQASHYNEQFF; CDR3 DNA: TGTGCCAGCAGCCAAGCAAGCCACTACAATGAGCAGTTCTTC
clone size: NA; J gene: TRBJ2-6; CDR3 length: 16; D gene: NA; V gene: TRBV29-1; CDR3 protein: CSVEVGGSSGANVLTF; CDR3 DNA: TGCAGCGTTGAAGTAGGGGGGTCCTCTGGGGCCAACGTCCTGACTTTC
clone size: few; J gene: TRBJ1-2; CDR3 length: 18; D gene: NA; V gene: TRBV20-1; CDR3 protein: CSAREPQGRFLPDYGYTF; CDR3 DNA: TGCAGTGCTAGAGAGCCCCAGGGCCGATTTCTTCCTGATTATGGCTACACCTTC
clone size: many; J gene: TRBJ1-2; CDR3 length: 13; D gene: NA; V gene: TRBV5-1; CDR3 protein: CASSLMAEGGYTF; CDR3 DNA: TGCGCCAGCAGCTTGATGGCAGAAGGTGGCTACACCTTC
clone size: NA; J gene: TRBJ1-4; CDR3 length: 15; D gene: TRBD1; V gene: TRBV7-7; CDR3 protein: CASSLAHRGNEKLFF; CDR3 DNA: TGTGCCAGCAGCTTAGCGCACAGGGGTAATGAAAAACTGTTTTTT
clone size: many; J gene: TRBJ1-5; CDR3 length: 14; D gene: NA; V gene: TRBV7-2; CDR3 protein: CASSSPNSLLPQHF; CDR3 DNA: TGTGCCAGCAGCTCCCCAAACAGCTTACTGCCCCAGCATTTT
clone size: few; J gene: TRBJ2-5; CDR3 length: 15; D gene: TRBD2; V gene: TRBV7-9; CDR3 protein: CASSLGEGSSETQYF; CDR3 DNA: TGTGCCAGCAGCTTGGGGGAGGGATCCTCAGAGACCCAGTACTTC
clone size: NA; J gene: TRBJ1-2; CDR3 length: 19; D gene: NA; V gene: TRBV29-1; CDR3 protein: CSVPKRGTLHKRLNYGYTF; CDR3 DNA: TGCAGCGTTCCAAAAAGAGGCACGTTACACAAGCGCCTTAACTATGGCTACACCTTC
clone size: NA; J gene: TRBJ1-5; CDR3 length: 13; D gene: NA; V gene: TRBV18; CDR3 protein: CASSPQGGQPQHF; CDR3 DNA: TGTGCCAGCTCTCCGCAGGGAGGACAGCCCCAGCATTTT
clone size: NA; J gene: TRBJ2-5; CDR3 length: 17; D gene: TRBD2; V gene: TRBV4-3; CDR3 protein: CASSWGNLAGGKETQYF; CDR3 DNA: TGCGCCAGCAGCTGGGGAAACCTAGCGGGGGGGAAAGAGACCCAGTACTTC
clone size: NA; J gene: TRBJ1-1; CDR3 length: 15; D gene: NA; V gene: TRBV5-1; CDR3 protein: CASSAGLDRNTEAFF; CDR3 DNA: TGCGCCAGCAGCGCGGGCCTCGACAGGAACACTGAAGCTTTCTTT
clone size: few; J gene: TRBJ1-2; CDR3 length: 14; D gene: NA; V gene: TRBV7-9; CDR3 protein: CASSQRTEYYGYTF; CDR3 DNA: TGTGCCAGCAGCCAAAGGACCGAATACTATGGCTACACCTTC
clone size: few; J gene: TRBJ1-4; CDR3 length: 15; D gene: NA; V gene: TRBV5-1; CDR3 protein: CASSRDGVGNEKLFF; CDR3 DNA: TGCGCCAGCAGCAGGGACGGGGTAGGAAATGAAAAACTGTTTTTT
clone size: few; J gene: TRBJ2-5; CDR3 length: 15; D gene: TRBD2; V gene: TRBV7-9; CDR3 protein: CASRLAGALQETQYF; CDR3 DNA: TGTGCCAGCAGACTAGCGGGGGCGCTCCAAGAGACCCAGTACTTC
clone size: few; J gene: TRBJ2-2; CDR3 length: 12; D gene: NA; V gene: TRBV30; CDR3 protein: CAWNLVIGELFF; CDR3 DNA: TGTGCCTGGAACCTAGTGATCGGGGAGCTGTTTTTT
clone size: NA; J gene: TRBJ2-7; CDR3 length: 12; D gene: NA; V gene: TRBV7-9; CDR3 protein: CASSLGRAEQYF; CDR3 DNA: TGTGCCAGCAGCTTAGGGAGGGCCGAGCAGTACTTC
clone size: many; J gene: TRBJ2-7; CDR3 length: 14; D gene: TRBD1; V gene: TRBV6-5; CDR3 protein: CASSYRGQGYEQYF; CDR3 DNA: TGTGCCAGCAGTTACAGGGGACAGGGATACGAGCAGTACTTC
clone size: few; J gene: TRBJ1-2; CDR3 length: 15; D gene: NA; V gene: TRBV12-3/TRBV12-4; CDR3 protein: CASSFGPPGLLGYTF; CDR3 DNA: TGTGCCAGCAGTTTTGGCCCCCCCGGCCTTTTAGGCTACACCTTC
clone size: many; J gene: TRBJ2-5; CDR3 length: 14; D gene: TRBD1; V gene: TRBV6-5; CDR3 protein: CASSYGTVQETQYF; CDR3 DNA: TGTGCCAGCAGTTATGGGACAGTCCAAGAGACCCAGTACTTC
clone size: many; J gene: TRBJ1-3; CDR3 length: 16; D gene: NA; V gene: TRBV10-3; CDR3 protein: CAISGRSTGSGNTIYF; CDR3 DNA: TGTGCCATCAGTGGACGCAGCACCGGCTCTGGAAACACCATATATTTT
clone size: many; J gene: TRBJ2-3; CDR3 length: 13; D gene: NA; V gene: TRBV7-2; CDR3 protein: CASSFGAADTQYF; CDR3 DNA: TGTGCCAGCAGCTTCGGGGCCGCAGATACGCAGTATTTT
clone size: NA; J gene: TRBJ2-7; CDR3 length: 15; D gene: NA; V gene: TRBV19; CDR3 protein: CASSMLPGHIYEQYF; CDR3 DNA: TGTGCCAGTAGCATGCTCCCGGGACACATCTACGAGCAGTACTTC
clone size: few; J gene: TRBJ2-7; CDR3 length: 14; D gene: NA; V gene: TRBV2; CDR3 protein: CASRYRDTSYEQYF; CDR3 DNA: TGTGCCAGCAGATACAGGGACACTTCCTACGAGCAGTACTTC
clone size: many; J gene: TRBJ2-7; CDR3 length: 14; D gene: NA; V gene: TRBV27; CDR3 protein: CASSSAGMNYEQYF; CDR3 DNA: TGTGCCAGCAGTTCGGCGGGAATGAACTACGAGCAGTACTTC
clone size: few; J gene: TRBJ2-4; CDR3 length: 15; D gene: TRBD2; V gene: TRBV12-3/TRBV12-4; CDR3 protein: CASSLLAGGVNIQYF; CDR3 DNA: TGTGCCAGCAGTCTACTAGCGGGGGGGGTAAACATTCAGTACTTC
clone size: many; J gene: TRBJ2-3; CDR3 length: 16; D gene: NA; V gene: TRBV19; CDR3 protein: CASSDRGAASTDTQYF; CDR3 DNA: TGTGCCAGTAGTGACCGTGGGGCCGCTAGCACAGATACGCAGTATTTT